This T cell receptor beta chain originates from a study of beta chain features in type 1 diabetes. The authors reverse transcribed all of the isolated RNA, so sequencing captured expressed TCRB transcripts. The assay was immunoSEQ multiplex PCR, and TCRdb's table has in-frame clones only and misses some. In the table there are some 15,000 clones, 43% of which are singletons. Germline assignment: CDR1 SGDLS and CDR2 YYNGEE. Trimming stripped 7 bases from V and 6 bases from J, with 16 bases between. This CDR3 contains 14 residues. J is TRBJ1-4 and V is TRBV9; D perhaps matches TRBD1 (6 bases). The sequenced material came from stem cell memory CD4+ T cells from blood. The TCR comes from a woman aged 35 to 49 in good health. CDR3 amino acids: CASHRGTGDEKLFF. DNA of the CDR3: TGTGCCAGCCATAGGGGGACCGGGGATGAAAAACTGTTTTTT.